This T cell receptor (beta chain) is drawn from a study of cytomegalovirus exposure and HLA in healthy donors. General study findings and limits: Some segments of the V type, notably TRBV6-2 and TRBV6-3, were excluded as indistinguishable. A later analysis linked a missense DCLRE1C variant to TCR beta V- and J-gene trimming. The listing of roughly 160 TCR beta chains classed them as cytomegalovirus-associated.

The CDR3 extends over 15 amino acids. V was clipped by 5 bases and J by 4 bases; unmatched bases: 5. Germline CDR1 LNHDA, CDR2 SQIVND (reference sequence). Vbeta (60) and Jbeta (13) primers were used in the PCR. This table comes from immunoSEQ multiplex PCR, and its TCRdb copy is limited to in-frame clones, with some not included. The sample consists of 150,000 to 200,000 clones, 79% of them appearing once. Donors consisted of healthy bone marrow donors. As concerns this clone: As yet, its antigen is unknown.

This clonotype originated in a woman aged 50 to 60 in good health and CMV-seronegative. The chain carries TRBV19 and TRBJ2-7; 13 bases are a match to TRBD2. Sequencing was performed on PBMCs. The CDR3 protein is CASSVGLAGVYEQYF. DNA for the CDR3: TGTGCCAGTAGTGTCGGACTAGCGGGAGTGTACGAGCAGTACTTC.